This T cell receptor beta chain was recovered during a study of human thymus T cells (dated by TCRdb to about 2020). In the study overall: The study characterized TCR alpha and beta repertoires from roughly 8 infant thymus samples and a few related peripheral blood samples. Donor ages ranging from roughly 6 to 244 days were recorded, and six or seven male and a couple of female infants were included in the cohort. Study-wide findings and limitations: V and J gene segment usage appeared biased in both thymic and peripheral blood repertoires. On average, thymus samples yielded around 800,000 unique TCRB clonotypes, whereas blood samples yielded approximately 90,000.

A note on this clone: Its binding antigen is unknown. Base qualities are not at hand, and no much larger clone is one base apart.

TCRB and TCRAD loci were amplified from a standardized quantity of quality-controlled genomic DNA using the immunoSEQ multiplex PCR assay. Amplicons spanned the V(D)J region at a length sufficient to cover the CDR3 and identify V and J genes. Through the commercial immunoSEQ service, the amplicons were sequenced on an Illumina platform. The authors' pipeline ran thus. Corrections for primer bias and sequencing errors followed previously described methods, while TCRAD and TCRB definitions were based on the IMGT database. Analysis of the repertoires was done with immunoSEQ Analyzer 3.0 and VDJTools and included basic statistics, V/J segment usage, diversity estimates, rarefaction and pairwise overlap. Diversity was estimated with Chao1, ChaoE, Efron-Thisted, Shannon and inverse Simpson indices, and also on datasets down-sampled to the smallest sample. For repertoire overlap, CDR3 nucleotide sequence, V gene and J gene had to match strictly, and clustering was done by Jaccard-based multidimensional scaling. TCRdb obtained this table from immuneACCESS and retained in-frame rearrangements with V and J assigned. These tables miss some clones; where compared with another copy, unresolved V genes account for less than half of the shortfall, and the remainder is unexplained. That table supplies the V and J calls and clone size; D and trimming were determined from the DNA. Across this sample there are tens of thousands of clones, with 94% seen only once. The ten top clones hold more than 0.095% of the sample.

The germline V gene encodes CDR1 SNHLY and CDR2 FYNNEI. Spanning cysteine to phenylalanine, the CDR3 consists of 12 amino acids. The entry retains the CDR3 DNA only, 36 bases that are in frame from base 1. V lost 2 bases and J lost 0 bases; the stretch between them is 2 bases long. In Finland, the donors were immunologically healthy infants who were having open corrective cardiac surgery for congenital heart defects. During surgery, a small roughly 0.5-1 mL aliquot of peripheral blood was collected from four of the eight donors. Genomic DNA from blood samples was extracted from all available leukocytes rather than from a fixed cell number. ACK lysis buffer was used to clear erythrocytes from the blood, and the leukocytes were then kept as pellets at -70 degrees C. Genomic DNA was extracted from frozen cell pellets with a QIAsymphony instrument.

Input material: blood. The chain couples TRBV2 to TRBJ2-7; a confident D gene designation cannot be given. The source of this sequence is a boy under two years old with a congenital heart defect but otherwise immunologically healthy. Here the CDR3 is given as CASSEHSYEQYF. The DNA sequence is TGTGCCAGCAGTGAACACTCCTACGAGCAGTACTTC. With the rest looked up from the reference TRBV2 and TRBJ2-7 genes rather than sequenced, the full variable domain is EPEVTQTPSHQVTQMGQEVILRCVPISNHLYFYWYRQILGQKVEFLVSFYNNEISEKSEIFDDQFSVERPDGSNFTLKIRSTKLEDSAMYFCASSEHSYEQYFGPGTRLTVT.